Listed here are 27 T cell receptor beta chains from one sample, sequenced in a study of blood T cell repertoires in COVID-19. The table came from immunoSEQ multiplex PCR; TCRdb's copy has only in-frame clones and leaves some out. The data hold about 160,000 clones, with around 79% observed a single time. Sequenced: peripheral blood. These TCRs come from a woman in her fifties or sixties with COVID-19, enrolled during active disease.

The V and J genes are TRBV6-5 and TRBJ2-1, with 10 bases fitting TRBD2. J was trimmed by 2 bases and V by 7 bases; bases with no gene match: 5. The germline V gene encodes CDR1 MNHEY and CDR2 SVGAGI. The CDR3 is 15 residues long. As DNA, the CDR3 is TGTGCCAGCACTCAGCGGGAGGGTACCTACAATGAGCAGTTCTTC. It specifies CASTQREGTYNEQFF.

V usage is TRBV6-5 and J usage is TRBJ2-1; D is perhaps TRBD1 (6 bases). V lost 7 bases, J lost 3 bases, and 7 bases lay in between. Germline values: CDR1 MNHEY, CDR2 SVGAGI. The CDR3 has 12 residues. The CDR3 protein is CASTQGYNEQFF. The DNA of the CDR3 is TGTGCCAGCACACAGGGCTACAATGAGCAGTTCTTC.

This chain joins TRBV7-2 and TRBJ1-1; D is undetermined. This CDR3 contains 13 residues. Germline CDR1 is SGHTA and CDR2 is FQGNSA. Between the trimmed V and J ends, which lost 1 base and 4 bases, there was a span of 7 bases. The DNA of the CDR3 is TGTGCCAGCAGCTTAGTTTTAGTCACTGAAGCTTTCTTT. Translation gives CASSLVLVTEAFF.

CDR3 sequence (DNA): TGTGCCAGCGGCTCATATCAGGGGAGCAGGTCGGACACTGAAGCTTTCTTT. Residues: CASGSYQGSRSDTEAFF. The gene calls are TRBV28 and TRBJ1-1; maybe TRBD1 (6 bases). V was shortened by 8 bases and J by 3 bases, with 25 bases between the two germline ends. In germline, CDR1 is MDHEN, CDR2 SYDVKM. This CDR3 is built from 17 residues. The variable domain in full, completed from reference TRBV28 and TRBJ1-1, reads DVKVTQSSRYLVKRTGEKVFLECVQDMDHENMFWYRQDPGLGLRLIYFSYDVKMKEKGDIPEGYSVSREKKERFSLILESASTNQTSMYLCASGSYQGSRSDTEAFFGQGTRLTVV.

The chain combines TRBV14 with TRBJ2-5; weak D call: TRBD2 (5 bases). CDR3 length equals 12 residues. Looked up from germline, CDR1 is SGHDN and CDR2 is FVKESK. The V gene lost 4 bases and the J gene lost 3 bases, with 6 bases spanning the gap. CDR3 DNA: TGTGCCAGCAGCCCGGAGGAAGAGACCCAGTACTTC. It is translated as CASSPEEETQYF.

V gene TRBV19 combines with J gene TRBJ1-5; perhaps TRBD1 as D (5 bases). In germline, CDR1 is LNHDA, CDR2 SQIVND (reference sequence). CDR3 length equals 11 residues. V was shortened by 4 bases and J by 11 bases, with 9 bases between the two germline ends. The CDR3 loop reads CASSTDKSQHF. The CDR3 bases are TGTGCCAGTAGTACGGACAAGTCCCAGCATTTT. The complete variable domain, with remaining parts taken from reference TRBV19 and TRBJ1-5, reads DGGITQSPKYLFRKEGQNVTLSCEQNLNHDAMYWYRQDPGQGLRLIYYSQIVNDFQKGDIAEGYSVSREKKESFPLTVTSAQKNPTAFYLCASSTDKSQHFGDGTRLSIL.

This chain links TRBV7-3 with TRBJ1-6; no definite D call. This CDR3 is 15 amino acids long. In germline, CDR1 is SGHTA, CDR2 FQGTGA. V lost 2 bases and J 6 bases, leaving 11 bases between the germline ends. CDR3 nucleotide sequence: TGTGCCAGCAGCTTAGGGCCCCGGGGTAATTCACCCCTCCACTTT. Its translation: CASSLGPRGNSPLHF.

V is TRBV18 and J is TRBJ2-3; TRBD1 aligns across 7 bases. Germline V gives CDR1 KGHSH, CDR2 LQKENI. The CDR3 is 15 amino acids. Trimming removed 1 base from V and 3 bases from J; junction bases left unmatched: 4. The CDR3 coding sequence is TGTGCCAGCTCACCACTTACAGGGGCAACAGATACGCAGTATTTT. This sequence encodes CASSPLTGATDTQYF.

This rearrangement joins TRBV19 to TRBJ1-1; unclear D gene. Per the germline V gene, CDR1 is LNHDA and CDR2 is SQIVND (reference sequence). This CDR3 comprises 12 residues. Trimming stripped 1 base from V and 8 bases from J, with 8 bases between. In nucleotides, the CDR3 is TGTGCCAGTAGTATAGTCGAGGGCGAAGCTTTCTTT. The encoded protein is CASSIVEGEAFF.

The genes are TRBV24-1 and TRBJ1-1; TRBD1 matches 7 bases. With V trimmed by 3 bases and J by 4 bases, 7 bases remained unmatched. CDR1 and CDR2 (germline): KGHDR, SFDVKD. This CDR3 contains 15 residues. The DNA for the CDR3 is TGTGCCACCAGTGATCGGACAGGAGGCGGCACTGAAGCTTTCTTT. It codes for CATSDRTGGGTEAFF.

This rearrangement joins TRBV28 to TRBJ2-7, with D perhaps matching TRBD1 (6 bases). The germline V and J ends were trimmed by 3 bases and 0 bases, with 18 bases remaining between them. The CDR3 extends over 17 amino acids. The germline V gene has CDR1 MDHEN and CDR2 SYDVKM. The CDR3: CASSFPTLDRFSYEQYF. In nucleotides, the CDR3 is TGTGCCAGCAGTTTCCCTACTTTGGACAGATTCTCCTACGAGCAGTACTTC.

The chain recombines TRBV6-5 with TRBJ1-2, with D hard to call. Trimming removed 2 bases from V and 4 bases from J, with 8 bases in between. This CDR3 has 13 amino acids. Germline V CDR1 and CDR2: MNHEY, SVGAGI. CDR3 region: CASSYGRSYGYTF. Here the CDR3 DNA reads TGTGCCAGCAGTTACGGCAGGTCCTATGGCTACACCTTC.

CDR3 loop: CASSLASGQNIQYF. CDR3 DNA: TGTGCCAGCAGCTTAGCTAGCGGGCAAAACATTCAGTACTTC. The chain links TRBV7-2 to TRBJ2-4; 7 bases match TRBD2. Germline loops: CDR1 SGHTA, CDR2 FQGNSA. CDR3 length: 14 amino acids. V gave up 0 bases and J gave up 5 bases; unmatched junction bases: 1.

The chain recombines TRBV9 with TRBJ2-7; D not resolved. Trimming pared 0 bases from V and 3 bases from J, leaving 10 bases between. In germline, CDR1 is SGDLS, CDR2 YYNGEE. This CDR3 comprises 14 residues. CDR3 protein: CASSVAVYSYEQYF. The CDR3 DNA sequence: TGTGCCAGCAGCGTAGCGGTGTATAGCTACGAGCAGTACTTC.

The sample holds a few counts of this clone. The J gene is TRBJ2-7, the V gene TRBV5-1, with TRBD2 matching 9 bases. In germline, CDR1 is SGHRS, CDR2 YFSETQ. Trimming at V came to 5 bases and at J to 7 bases, leaving 10 bases not matched to a gene. The CDR3 consists of 14 residues. The CDR3 spells CASSEGGRAGEQYF. CDR3 bases: TGCGCCAGCAGTGAGGGCGGGAGGGCAGGGGAGCAGTACTTC.

The chain recombines TRBV28 with TRBJ1-1; 11 bases are shared with TRBD1. Germline-derived CDR1 and CDR2 are MDHEN and SYDVKM. CDR3 size: 15 residues. The V and J ends lost 2 bases and 4 bases, in that order; junction bases with no gene match: 3. CDR3 in amino acids: CASSLAGQGATEAFF. The CDR3 nucleotides are TGTGCCAGCAGTTTAGCCGGACAGGGGGCCACTGAAGCTTTCTTT.

The chain has TRBV11-2 and TRBJ2-2; 7 nucleotides align to TRBD2. This CDR3 has 15 amino acids. The V segment lost 0 bases and the J segment 5 bases; nucleotides outside the gene matches: 3. Germline assignment: CDR1 SGHAT and CDR2 FQNNGV. CDR3 DNA: TGTGCCAGCAGCTTAGACCTAGCGGCTACCGGGGAGCTGTTTTTT. It specifies CASSLDLAATGELFF.

The CDR3 region is CASSQTGFQETQYF. CDR3 bases: TGCGCCAGCAGCCAGACAGGGTTCCAAGAGACCCAGTACTTC. The V call is TRBV4-3, the J call TRBJ2-5; 7 bases are a match to TRBD1. The CDR3 is made up of 14 amino acids. Germline V gives CDR1 LGHNA, CDR2 YSLEER. V trimming: 3 bases; J trimming: 1 base; junction bases outside the gene matches: 2.

This clone was recorded a few times. The chain uses TRBV6-6 and TRBJ1-1, with TRBD1 as a possible D gene (6 bases). CDR1 and CDR2 (germline): MNHNY, SVGAGI (reference sequence). The length of the CDR3 is 15 residues. V shed 0 bases and J shed 1 base, with 9 bases lying between them. This chain's CDR3 is CASSYSTTGNTEAFF. The CDR3 nucleotides read TGTGCCAGCAGTTACTCTACGACAGGGAACACTGAAGCTTTCTTT.

The gene calls are TRBV6-5 and TRBJ1-4; tentative D call: TRBD1 (5 bases). The CDR3 spans 11 residues. V dropped 11 bases and J dropped 8 bases, with 12 bases sitting between them. Per the germline V gene, CDR1 is MNHEY and CDR2 is SVGAGI. CDR3 nucleotides: TGTGCCGCCCGGGAGGGGGAAAAACTGTTTTTT. Its translation: CAAREGEKLFF.

This clone was seen only a few times. The chain couples TRBV5-1 to TRBJ2-2; 7 nucleotides line up with TRBD1. CDR1 is SGHRS and CDR2 is YFSETQ in the germline V gene. The CDR3 consists of 15 residues. V shed 4 bases, J shed 6 bases, and the junction held 9 bases outside the gene matches. The CDR3 sequence is CASSETGQAPGELFF. CDR3 DNA sequence: TGCGCCAGCAGCGAAACCGGACAGGCCCCCGGGGAGCTGTTTTTT.

The chain carries TRBV3-1 (or the pseudogene TRBV3-2) and TRBJ2-1, with 11 nucleotides matching TRBD2. J was trimmed by 0 bases and V by 1 base; bases with no gene match: 5. Germline V gene data show CDR1 as LGHDT and CDR2 as YNNKEL (reference sequence). The CDR3 contains 18 residues. The CDR3 nucleotides read TGTGCCAGCAGCCAAGGGCTAGCGGGAGGAACCTCCTACAATGAGCAGTTCTTC. Translating gives CASSQGLAGGTSYNEQFF.

This chain links TRBV3-1 (or the pseudogene TRBV3-2) with TRBJ1-2, with a weak D call TRBD1 (6 bases). Between the trimmed V and J ends, which lost 7 bases and 14 bases, there was a span of 20 bases. Germline V gene sequence: CDR1 LGHDT, CDR2 YNNKEL (reference sequence). The CDR3 runs to 12 residues. The CDR3: CASIQGRGHLTF. CDR3 DNA: TGTGCCAGCATCCAGGGGAGGGGACATTTAACCTTC.

This chain joins TRBV4-3 and TRBJ2-1; maybe TRBD2 (6 bases). Germline V gives CDR1 LGHNA, CDR2 YSLEER. There are 13 residues in the CDR3. V was clipped by 0 bases and J by 12 bases, with 12 bases between them. Here the CDR3 reads CASSQDLQEGQFF. The CDR3 DNA reads as TGCGCCAGCAGCCAAGATCTCCAGGAGGGGCAGTTCTTC.

The rearrangement joins TRBV11-1 to TRBJ2-2; 9 bases line up with TRBD2. With 3 bases clipped from V and 6 bases from J, the junction kept 5 bases outside the gene matches. Germline CDR1 is SGHAT and CDR2 is FQDESV (reference sequence). This CDR3 is built from 15 residues. The CDR3 DNA sequence: TGTGCCAGCAGCTTCGGAATAGCGGGAGCCGGGGAGCTGTTTTTT. It is translated as CASSFGIAGAGELFF.

This chain uses TRBV5-1 with TRBJ1-3; no reliable D call. Trimming stripped 0 bases from V and 4 bases from J, with 5 bases between. CDR1 is SGHRS and CDR2 is YFSETQ in the germline V gene. CDR3 length equals 13 residues. CDR3 residues: CASSLDSGNTIYF. The CDR3 DNA is TGCGCCAGCAGCTTGGACAGCGGAAACACCATATATTTT.

The chain recombines TRBV2 with TRBJ1-2; 7 positions agree with TRBD1. The CDR3 contains 16 residues. Germline assignment: CDR1 SNHLY and CDR2 FYNNEI. Trimming at V came to 2 bases and at J to 2 bases, leaving 8 bases not matched to a gene. CDR3 in amino acids: CASSEFSGTENYGYTF. The CDR3 DNA is TGTGCCAGCAGTGAATTTTCCGGGACAGAGAACTATGGCTACACCTTC.